These T cell receptor beta chains were read from a single sample in a study of blood T cell repertoires in COVID-19. The method was immunoSEQ multiplex PCR; TCRdb's version includes in-frame clones alone and lacks a portion of them. This table has some 170,000 clones, approximately 80% appearing once. The sequencing sample was made of peripheral blood. Receptor source: a woman between 40 and 55 years old with COVID-19, enrolled during active disease. Each CDR3 is given with its conserved first and last residue. Fields, in order: D gene, V gene, J gene, clone size, CDR3 DNA, CDR3 protein. A D gene is named only where the DNA matches it firmly. Not every row has a clone size; where given, it reads once, few, many or a size class.

D gene: -; V gene: TRBV9; J gene: TRBJ2-2; clone size: -; CDR3 DNA: TGTGCCAGCAGCGTAGGTCAGGTGAACACCGGGGAGCTGTTTTTT; CDR3 protein: CASSVGQVNTGELFF
D gene: TRBD1; V gene: TRBV27; J gene: TRBJ1-2; clone size: -; CDR3 DNA: TGTGCCAGCAGTTTAAGGACAGGGCTATATGGCTACACCTTC; CDR3 protein: CASSLRTGLYGYTF
D gene: TRBD1; V gene: TRBV10-3; J gene: TRBJ1-1; clone size: -; CDR3 DNA: TGTGCCACCGGAGAGACAGGGAGGTTAGACACTGAAGCTTTCTTT; CDR3 protein: CATGETGRLDTEAFF
D gene: -; V gene: TRBV9; J gene: TRBJ2-3; clone size: -; CDR3 DNA: TGTGCCAGCAGCTTTTCAGGGTTTGAGGGCACAGATACGCAGTATTTT; CDR3 protein: CASSFSGFEGTDTQYF
D gene: -; V gene: TRBV5-1; J gene: TRBJ1-5; clone size: -; CDR3 DNA: TGCGCCAGCAGCTACGGGACTAATCAGCCCCAGCATTTT; CDR3 protein: CASSYGTNQPQHF
D gene: -; V gene: TRBV29-1; J gene: TRBJ2-3; clone size: -; CDR3 DNA: TGCAGCGCCGCGGGGCTTAGCACAGATACGCAGTATTTT; CDR3 protein: CSAAGLSTDTQYF
D gene: -; V gene: TRBV27; J gene: TRBJ2-1; clone size: -; CDR3 DNA: TGTGCCAGCAGTCCCCTTGGGGCAGGGGAGAATGAGCAGTTCTTC; CDR3 protein: CASSPLGAGENEQFF
D gene: TRBD2; V gene: TRBV7-3; J gene: TRBJ2-3; clone size: many; CDR3 DNA: TGTGCCAGCAGCCGAGCGGGGGGGCTCACAGATACGCAGTATTTT; CDR3 protein: CASSRAGGLTDTQYF
D gene: -; V gene: TRBV11-2; J gene: TRBJ1-3; clone size: -; CDR3 DNA: TGTGCCAGCGGCCCGACAGGTTCCTCTGGAAACACCATATATTTT; CDR3 protein: CASGPTGSSGNTIYF
D gene: TRBD2; V gene: TRBV6-2/TRBV6-3; J gene: TRBJ2-2; clone size: -; CDR3 DNA: TGTGCCAGCAGTTTCCCAGCCCGGACTAGCGGGGGATTCACCGGGGAGCTGTTTTTT; CDR3 protein: CASSFPARTSGGFTGELFF
D gene: TRBD1; V gene: TRBV15; J gene: TRBJ1-2; clone size: -; CDR3 DNA: TGTGCCACCAGCTTACAGACAGGGGCGGGAGAGGGCTACACCTTC; CDR3 protein: CATSLQTGAGEGYTF
D gene: -; V gene: TRBV30; J gene: TRBJ2-6; clone size: -; CDR3 DNA: TGTGCCTGCCGAGATTTTATTTCGGCCAACGTCCTGACTTTC; CDR3 protein: CACRDFISANVLTF
D gene: -; V gene: TRBV2; J gene: TRBJ2-5; clone size: -; CDR3 DNA: TGTGCCAGCACGGTTCAAGAGACCCAGTACTTC; CDR3 protein: CASTVQETQYF
D gene: -; V gene: TRBV18; J gene: TRBJ2-7; clone size: -; CDR3 DNA: TGTGCCAGCTCACCCTCAAGGGGCGGTGAGCAGTACTTC; CDR3 protein: CASSPSRGGEQYF